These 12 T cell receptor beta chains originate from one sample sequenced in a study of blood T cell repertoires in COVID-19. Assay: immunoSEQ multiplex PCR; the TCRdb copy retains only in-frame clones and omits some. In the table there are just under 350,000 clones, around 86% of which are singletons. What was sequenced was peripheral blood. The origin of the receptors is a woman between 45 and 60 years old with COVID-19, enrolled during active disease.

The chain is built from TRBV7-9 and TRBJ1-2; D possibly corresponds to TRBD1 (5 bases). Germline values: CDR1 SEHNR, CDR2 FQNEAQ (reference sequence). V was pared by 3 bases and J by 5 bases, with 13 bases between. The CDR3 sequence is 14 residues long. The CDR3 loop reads CASSFPGSGYGYTF. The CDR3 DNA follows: TGTGCCAGCAGCTTTCCAGGGTCCGGGTATGGCTACACCTTC.

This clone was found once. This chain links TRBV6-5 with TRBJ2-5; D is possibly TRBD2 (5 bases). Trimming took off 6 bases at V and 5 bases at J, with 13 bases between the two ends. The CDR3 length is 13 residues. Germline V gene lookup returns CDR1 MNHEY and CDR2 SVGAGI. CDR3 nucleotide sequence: TGTGCCAGCAGAACCCCGGGGTCGGAGACCCAGTACTTC. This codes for CASRTPGSETQYF.

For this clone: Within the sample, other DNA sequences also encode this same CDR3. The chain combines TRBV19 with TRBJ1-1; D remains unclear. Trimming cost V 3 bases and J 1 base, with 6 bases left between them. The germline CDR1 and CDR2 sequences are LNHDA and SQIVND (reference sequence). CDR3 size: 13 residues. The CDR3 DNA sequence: TGTGCCAGTAGTATCCAATGGAACACTGAAGCTTTCTTT. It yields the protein CASSIQWNTEAFF. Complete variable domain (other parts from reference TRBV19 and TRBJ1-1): DGGITQSPKYLFRKEGQNVTLSCEQNLNHDAMYWYRQDPGQGLRLIYYSQIVNDFQKGDIAEGYSVSREKKESFPLTVTSAQKNPTAFYLCASSIQWNTEAFFGQGTRLTVV.

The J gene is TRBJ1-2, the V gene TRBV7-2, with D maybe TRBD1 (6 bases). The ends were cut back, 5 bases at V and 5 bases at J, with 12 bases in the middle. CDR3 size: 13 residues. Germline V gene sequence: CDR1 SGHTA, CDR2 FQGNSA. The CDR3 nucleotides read TGTGCCAGCAGCCGGGACACATTGTATGGCTACACCTTC. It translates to CASSRDTLYGYTF.

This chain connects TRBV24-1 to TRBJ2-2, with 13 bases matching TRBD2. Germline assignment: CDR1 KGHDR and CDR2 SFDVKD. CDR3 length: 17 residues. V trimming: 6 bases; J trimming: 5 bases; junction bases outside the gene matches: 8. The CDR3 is CATSRRTSGSRTGELFF. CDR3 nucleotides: TGTGCCACCAGTCGTCGGACTAGCGGGAGTAGAACCGGGGAGCTGTTTTTT.

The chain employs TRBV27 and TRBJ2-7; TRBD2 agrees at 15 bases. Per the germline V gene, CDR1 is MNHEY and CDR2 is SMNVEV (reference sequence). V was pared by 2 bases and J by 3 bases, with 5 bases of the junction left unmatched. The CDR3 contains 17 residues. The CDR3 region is CASSLSRGLAGGYEQYF. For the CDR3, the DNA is TGTGCCAGCAGTTTAAGCAGGGGACTAGCGGGAGGCTACGAGCAGTACTTC.

The CDR3 sequence: CASSDPGGRSGSLGEQFF. Written as DNA, the CDR3 is TGTGCCAGCAGTGATCCCGGCGGGCGTAGCGGGAGTTTGGGTGAGCAGTTCTTC. The J gene is TRBJ2-1, the V gene TRBV2; 9 bases fit TRBD2. Germline V gene lookup returns CDR1 SNHLY and CDR2 FYNNEI. V lost 3 bases, J lost 9 bases, and 18 bases stayed unmatched. CDR3 length: 18 residues. Full variable domain (missing parts from reference TRBV2 and TRBJ2-1): EPEVTQTPSHQVTQMGQEVILRCVPISNHLYFYWYRQILGQKVEFLVSFYNNEISEKSEIFDDQFSVERPDGSNFTLKIRSTKLEDSAMYFCASSDPGGRSGSLGEQFFGPGTRLTVL.

CDR3 sequence: CATSRDQLAGAHEQYF. The CDR3 DNA sequence: TGTGCCACCAGCAGAGATCAGCTGGCAGGGGCCCACGAGCAGTACTTC. This chain joins TRBV15 and TRBJ2-7; tentatively, D is TRBD1 (6 bases). The CDR3 extends over 16 amino acids. Between the trimmed V and J ends, which lost 0 bases and 5 bases, there was a span of 17 bases. Germline-derived CDR1 and CDR2 are LNHNV and YYDKDF (reference sequence).

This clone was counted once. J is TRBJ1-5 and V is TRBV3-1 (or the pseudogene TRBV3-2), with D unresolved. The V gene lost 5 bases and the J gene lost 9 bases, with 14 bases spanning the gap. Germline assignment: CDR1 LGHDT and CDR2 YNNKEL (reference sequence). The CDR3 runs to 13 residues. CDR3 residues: CASSKTPAGPQHF. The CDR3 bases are TGTGCCAGCAGCAAGACGCCGGCGGGGCCCCAGCATTTT.

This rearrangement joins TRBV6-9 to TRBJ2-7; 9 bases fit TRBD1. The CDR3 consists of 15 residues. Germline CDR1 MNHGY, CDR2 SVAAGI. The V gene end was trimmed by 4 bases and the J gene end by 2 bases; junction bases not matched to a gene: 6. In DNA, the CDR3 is TGTGCCAGCAGTTCTAGACAGGGGGTGCCCTACGAGCAGTACTTC. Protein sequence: CASSSRQGVPYEQYF.

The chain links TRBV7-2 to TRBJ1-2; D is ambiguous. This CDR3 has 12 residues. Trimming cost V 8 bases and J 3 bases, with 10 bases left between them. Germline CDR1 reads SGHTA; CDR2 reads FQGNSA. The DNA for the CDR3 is TGTGCCAGCGGATGGGGAGACTATGGCTACACCTTC. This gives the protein CASGWGDYGYTF.

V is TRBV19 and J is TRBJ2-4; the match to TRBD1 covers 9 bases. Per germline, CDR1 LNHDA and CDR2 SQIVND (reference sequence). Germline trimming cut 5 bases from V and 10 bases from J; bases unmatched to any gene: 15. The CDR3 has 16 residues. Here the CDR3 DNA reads TGTGCCAGTAGTCCCCGTGGTCGGACAGGGGCCGATATTCAGTACTTC. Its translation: CASSPRGRTGADIQYF.